This T cell receptor beta chain was documented in a study of T cells in Graves' hyperthyroidism and ophthalmopathy. RNA transcripts served as the template for amplifying TCR beta CDR3 regions. Carried out on the TCR CDR3, a first-round RT-PCR used the HTBI primer set. TCRdb reprocessed the multiplex PCR reads via MiXCR and lists one record per CDR3 protein. The table records more than 300,000 distinct CDR3 sequences, more than 11% of them present only once. The CDR3 covers 14 residues. The trim removed 6 bases at V and 1 base at J, leaving 5 bases unmatched. Germline CDR1 and CDR2: DFQATT and SNEGSKA (reference sequence).

What was sequenced was blood. The genes are TRBV20-1 and TRBJ1-5; 8 bases line up with TRBD1. The origin of this receptor is a woman aged 25 to 39 with Graves' hyperthyroidism. CDR3 sequence: CSAPTGVSNQPQHF. The DNA for the CDR3 is TGCAGTGCCCCGACAGGGGTGAGCAATCAGCCCCAGCATTTT.